This TCR beta chain was obtained from a study of shared clonotypes between healthy human individuals. Naive CD8 isolation took CD45RO-negative cells positively selected for CCR7 and excluded terminally differentiated effector memory CD45RA+ cells. Some clones are missing from TCRdb's copy, which holds only in-frame ones; the method was immunoSEQ multiplex PCR. This sample has a few hundred thousand clones, with about 95% found just once. On this clone itself: Its antigen is not identified.

Study-wide findings and caveats: Only blood was sampled, and tissue TCR repertoires likely differ from blood ones. Investigators expected sequencing depth to affect clonotype sharing among donors. A generally larger estimated richness was seen in naive subsets than in memory subsets.

Germline V gene lookup returns CDR1 SGHNT and CDR2 YYREEE (reference sequence). The CDR3 has 12 amino acids. The V end lost 4 bases, the J end lost 5 bases, and 9 bases lay between the germline ends. This chain connects TRBV5-4 to TRBJ1-1, with D possibly TRBD1 on 5 matching bases. The sequence was collected from a woman in her 30s in good health. The sample consisted of naive CD8+ T cells sorted from blood. In DNA form, the CDR3 reads TGTGCCAGCAGCGAAGGGGAGACTGAAGCTTTCTTT. It translates to CASSEGETEAFF.